Given below is one T cell receptor beta chain in context. Cohort assignment relied on participant-reported clinical history. Two negative PCRs, clearance, or symptom resolution characterized the recovered Cohort 3 donors. Germline lookup yields CDR1 MGHDK and CDR2 SYGVNS. CDR3 length: 17 residues. Trimming took 2 bases from V and 0 from J; bases not matched to a gene: 5. This specimen comes from a study of blood T cell repertoires in COVID-19. Study-level information: COVID-19 samples collected from the United States, Italy and Spain covered acute and convalescent phases.

Per the authors' pipeline: Using reference gene primer amplification, nucleated cell counts were estimated. Generated by immunoSEQ multiplex PCR, the TCRdb table keeps only in-frame clones and is missing some. V, J and clone size derive from that table, while D and trimming were established from the DNA sequence. Among about 200,000 clones listed, about 85% were seen once. Sequencing was carried out using PBMCs or T cells enriched from blood (not recorded which). The receptor was isolated from a man in his forties or fifties who had recovered from COVID-19. The chain recombines TRBV25-1 with TRBJ2-2; 8 bases agree with TRBD1. For the CDR3, the DNA is TGTGCCAGCAGTGAAACCCCAGGGGGCGCGAACACCGGGGAGCTGTTTTTT. It yields the protein CASSETPGGANTGELFF.